This T cell receptor beta chain was retrieved from a study of cytomegalovirus exposure and HLA in healthy donors. Notes on the study in general: TCR sequences were mostly rare, though some public TCRs occurred in many donors. DRB1 had the most TCR associations and HLA-C the fewest, a later analysis found, with rates varying by HLA locus. Prediction of most subjects' HLA-A and HLA-B alleles by TCR beta sequences was reportedly accurate.

Each donor was healthy, and each was a bone marrow donor. CDR3 length: 14 amino acids. V was pared by 6 bases and J by 8 bases, with 12 bases of the junction left unmatched. Germline V gives CDR1 MNHNY, CDR2 SVGAGI (reference sequence). Concerning this clone itself: Its antigen is not known.

PCR amplification relied on 60 Vbeta primers (plus 13 Jbeta primers). Libraries were prepared by immunoSEQ multiplex PCR; TCRdb keeps only in-frame clonotypes and omits some of them. The sample has about 130,000 clones; over 65% are singletons. This receptor was identified in a man aged 50-59 years in good health and CMV-seronegative. The specimen sequenced was PBMCs. The chain has TRBV6-6 and TRBJ2-7; TRBD1 matches at 8 bases. Here the CDR3 reads CASRLGTGPLQQYF. CDR3 coding DNA: TGTGCCAGCAGACTCGGGACAGGCCCCCTCCAGCAGTACTTC.